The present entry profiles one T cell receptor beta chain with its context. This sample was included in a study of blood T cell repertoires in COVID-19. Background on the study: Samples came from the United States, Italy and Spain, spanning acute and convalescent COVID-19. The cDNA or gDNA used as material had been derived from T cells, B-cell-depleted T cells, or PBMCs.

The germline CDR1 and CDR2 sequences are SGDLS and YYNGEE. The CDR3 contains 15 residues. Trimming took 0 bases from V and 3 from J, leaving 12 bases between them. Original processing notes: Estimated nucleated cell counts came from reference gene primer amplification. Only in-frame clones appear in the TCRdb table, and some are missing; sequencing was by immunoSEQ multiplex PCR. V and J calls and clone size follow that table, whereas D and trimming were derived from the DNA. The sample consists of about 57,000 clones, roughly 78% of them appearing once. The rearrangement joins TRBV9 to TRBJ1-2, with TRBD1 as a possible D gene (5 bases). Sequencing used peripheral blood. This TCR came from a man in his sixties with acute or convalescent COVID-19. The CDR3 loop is CASSVDGWGDYGYTF. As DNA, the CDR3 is TGTGCCAGCAGCGTAGATGGATGGGGGGACTATGGCTACACCTTC.